These T cell receptor beta chains were read from a single sample in a study of shared clonotypes between healthy human individuals. This table comes from immunoSEQ multiplex PCR, and its TCRdb copy is limited to in-frame clones, with some not included. The table includes more than 1.2 million clones, 98% detected once. The sequenced material came from naive CD4+ T cells sorted from blood. These TCRs come from a man aged 30 to 39 in good health. Both conserved end residues are part of each CDR3. Fields, in order: V gene, D gene, clone size, J gene, CDR3 protein, CDR3 DNA. D genes are given only for firm matches. The listing skips clone size in some rows; elsewhere it reads once, few, many or a size class.

>TRBV10-3|TRBD2|.|TRBJ2-7
CAINTQGLAGVEQYF
TGTGCCATCAATACCCAGGGACTAGCGGGAGTCGAGCAGTACTTC
>TRBV7-9|.|.|TRBJ2-5
CASSLDSFPGGETQYF
TGTGCCAGCAGCTTAGATAGCTTCCCCGGTGGGGAGACCCAGTACTTC
>TRBV10-3|.|.|TRBJ2-2
CAISAYSGELFF
TGTGCCATCAGTGCTTATTCCGGGGAGCTGTTTTTT
>TRBV5-1|.|.|TRBJ1-4
CASSLVLGGEKLFF
TGCGCCAGCAGCTTGGTACTAGGGGGTGAAAAACTGTTTTTT
>TRBV5-5|TRBD1|.|TRBJ1-4
CASSRPGQGSEKLFF
TGTGCCAGCAGCCGCCCGGGACAGGGGAGTGAAAAACTGTTTTTT
>TRBV7-9|.|.|TRBJ2-7
CASSPPTREQYF
TGTGCCAGCAGCCCCCCGACTCGGGAGCAGTACTTC
>TRBV2|TRBD1|.|TRBJ1-4
CASNPDRAEKLFF
TGTGCCAGCAATCCGGACAGGGCTGAAAAACTGTTTTTT
>TRBV6-4|TRBD2|.|TRBJ2-1
CASSVLAGNWNEQFF
TGTGCCAGCAGTGTCCTAGCGGGAAACTGGAATGAGCAGTTCTTC
>TRBV6-1|.|.|TRBJ2-7
CAGALGDGTYEQYF
TGTGCCGGCGCCTTGGGGGACGGGACCTACGAGCAGTACTTC
>TRBV7-2|TRBD1|.|TRBJ1-3
CASSPGTGGAGNTIYF
TGTGCCAGCAGCCCCGGGACAGGGGGCGCGGGAAACACCATATATTTT
>TRBV29-1|.|.|TRBJ2-7
CSVKGNYEQYF
TGCAGCGTTAAAGGCAACTACGAGCAGTACTTC
>TRBV4-1|TRBD2|.|TRBJ2-1
CASSQNTLAGDPSDEQFF
TGCGCCAGCAGCCAGAATACCCTAGCGGGAGATCCTTCGGATGAGCAGTTCTTC
>TRBV2|TRBD2|.|TRBJ2-5
CASSARTSREGQYF
TGTGCCAGCAGTGCACGGACTAGCAGGGAGGGCCAGTACTTC
>TRBV28|.|.|TRBJ2-2
CASTLHLGRELFF
TGTGCCAGCACCCTGCATCTAGGCAGGGAGCTGTTTTTT
>TRBV4-3|TRBD1|.|TRBJ1-5
CASSQWTGGGWAQHF
TGCGCCAGCAGCCAATGGACAGGGGGCGGTTGGGCCCAGCATTTT
>TRBV5-5|.|.|TRBJ2-3
CASNPRGADTQYF
TGTGCCAGCAACCCAAGGGGCGCGGATACGCAGTATTTT
>TRBV6-4|.|.|TRBJ1-3
CASTTSTHGGNTIYF
TGTGCCAGCACCACCTCCACCCACGGGGGAAACACCATATATTTT
>TRBV11-2|.|.|TRBJ2-2
CASSLDSGLFTGELFF
TGTGCCAGCAGCTTAGACTCGGGACTCTTCACCGGGGAGCTGTTTTTT
>TRBV6-5|.|.|TRBJ2-3
CASASSTDTQYF
TGTGCCAGCGCCTCGAGCACAGATACGCAGTATTTT
>TRBV29-1|.|.|TRBJ2-7
CSVGLVVSEQYF
TGCAGCGTTGGTCTGGTGGTGAGCGAGCAGTACTTC
>TRBV25-1|.|.|TRBJ2-2
CASRGPNTGELFF
TGTGCCAGCAGAGGTCCCAACACCGGGGAGCTGTTTTTT
>TRBV20-1|.|.|TRBJ1-2
CSPGGGYTF
TGCAGTCCTGGGGGTGGCTACACCTTC
>TRBV9|TRBD1|.|TRBJ2-5
CASSARDREVETQYF
TGTGCCAGCAGCGCTCGGGACAGGGAGGTTGAGACCCAGTACTTC
>TRBV5-4|TRBD2|.|TRBJ2-3
CASASGRPEDTQYF
TGTGCCAGCGCTAGCGGGAGGCCGGAAGATACGCAGTATTTT
>TRBV5-1|.|.|TRBJ2-2
CASSLKGPGELFF
TGCGCCAGCAGCTTAAAGGGTCCCGGGGAGCTGTTTTTT
>TRBV12-5|TRBD2|.|TRBJ2-2
CASGLITRTSGRNVETGELFF
TGTGCTAGTGGTCTCATAACCCGAACTAGCGGACGCAACGTGGAAACCGGGGAGCTGTTTTTT
>TRBV6-6|.|.|TRBJ1-1
CASSRNGVIGTEAFF
TGTGCCAGCAGTCGAAACGGGGTTATCGGCACTGAAGCTTTCTTT
>TRBV2|.|once|TRBJ1-1
CASKGGTMNTEAFF
TGTGCCAGCAAGGGAGGCACCATGAACACTGAAGCTTTCTTT
>TRBV18|TRBD1|.|TRBJ2-1
CASSPLTGTGPNNEQFF
TGTGCCAGCTCACCTTTGACCGGGACAGGACCCAACAATGAGCAGTTCTTC
>TRBV30|TRBD2|.|TRBJ2-1
CACATSGINEQFF
TGTGCCTGCGCGACTAGCGGGATTAATGAGCAGTTCTTC
>TRBV7-9|TRBD2|.|TRBJ2-7
CASSPTRLAGAYEQYF
TGTGCCAGCAGCCCGACAAGACTAGCGGGAGCCTACGAGCAGTACTTC
>TRBV9|TRBD2|.|TRBJ2-5
CASSVDSGKETQYF
TGTGCCAGCAGCGTAGATAGCGGGAAGGAGACCCAGTACTTC
>TRBV6-5|.|.|TRBJ1-4
CASRVTPATNEKLFF
TGTGCCAGCAGGGTCACGCCGGCAACTAATGAAAAACTGTTTTTT
>TRBV7-6|TRBD2|.|TRBJ2-1
CASSPRGTSGFRNEQFF
TGTGCCAGCAGCCCGCGCGGGACTAGCGGGTTTCGCAATGAGCAGTTCTTC
>TRBV29-1|.|.|TRBJ2-5
CSVDRANGATQYF
TGCAGCGTGGATCGCGCGAATGGGGCGACCCAGTACTTC
>TRBV5-8|.|.|TRBJ1-5
CASSRYPGLGNQPQHF
TGTGCCAGCAGCCGATATCCGGGCCTAGGCAATCAGCCCCAGCATTTT
>TRBV29-1|TRBD2|.|TRBJ2-1
CSVASTSGRNEQFF
TGCAGCGTTGCATCGACTAGCGGGAGAAATGAGCAGTTCTTC
>TRBV7-9|.|.|TRBJ1-1
CASSPKRKDTEAFF
TGTGCCAGCAGCCCCAAGCGTAAGGACACTGAAGCTTTCTTT
>TRBV29-1|.|.|TRBJ1-1
CSVVGPRTTEAFF
TGCAGCGTTGTTGGGCCGAGAACCACTGAAGCTTTCTTT
>TRBV28|.|.|TRBJ1-2
CASSLKANYGYTF
TGTGCCAGCAGTTTGAAAGCCAACTATGGCTACACCTTC
>TRBV28|.|.|TRBJ1-5
CASSLPGGSNQPQHF
TGTGCCAGCAGTTTACCCGGGGGTAGCAATCAGCCCCAGCATTTT
>TRBV10-3|.|.|TRBJ1-5
CAISESGTFGNQPQHF
TGTGCCATCAGTGAGTCCGGGACATTCGGCAATCAGCCCCAGCATTTT
>TRBV16|TRBD1|.|TRBJ2-2
CASSRPGQGPGELFF
TGTGCCAGCAGCCGTCCGGGACAGGGACCCGGGGAGCTGTTTTTT
>TRBV4-3|TRBD1|.|TRBJ1-2
CASSQELQGSAFGGYTF
TGCGCCAGCAGCCAAGAGCTACAGGGGTCGGCCTTCGGTGGCTACACCTTC
>TRBV19|TRBD2|.|TRBJ2-1
CASSTTSGRGFRNEQFF
TGTGCCAGTAGTACTACTAGCGGGAGGGGGTTTCGGAATGAGCAGTTCTTC
>TRBV6-5|.|.|TRBJ1-5
CAASRGRAQPQHF
TGTGCCGCCTCCCGGGGGAGAGCCCAGCCCCAGCATTTT
>TRBV28|.|.|TRBJ2-1
CATSVPRPSGNEQFF
TGTGCCACCTCAGTCCCTAGACCCAGCGGGAATGAGCAGTTCTTC
>TRBV7-7|.|.|TRBJ1-5
CASSLLGGPRNQPQHF
TGTGCCAGCAGCTTATTAGGGGGACCGCGCAATCAGCCCCAGCATTTT